Listed below are T cell receptor beta chains from one sample, sequenced in a study of cytomegalovirus exposure and HLA in healthy donors. TCRdb's table, derived via immunoSEQ multiplex PCR, lists solely in-frame clones and lacks some. The sample yields some 120,000 clones, 74% seen once. Specimen: PBMCs. These receptors all stem from a man aged 35 to 55 in good health and CMV-seropositive. CDR3s leave out the opening cysteine and the closing phenylalanine or tryptophan.

V gene: TRBV27
J gene: TRBJ2-1
CDR3 protein: ASSLSGPQQVPGLAGGTYNEQF

V gene: TRBV19
J gene: TRBJ2-5
CDR3 protein: ASSIDGKGEETQY

V gene: TRBV21-1
J gene: TRBJ2-7
CDR3 protein: ASSRDGTSGSYEQY

V gene: TRBV27
J gene: TRBJ2-3
CDR3 protein: ASSARLAGGPNTQY

V gene: TRBV5-6
J gene: TRBJ2-1
CDR3 protein: ASSFWGGNEQF

V gene: TRBV11-1
J gene: TRBJ1-3
CDR3 protein: ASSSNSGNTIY

V gene: TRBV25-1
J gene: TRBJ1-2
CDR3 protein: ASSEFGRTGGYT

V gene: TRBV5-1
J gene: TRBJ2-1
CDR3 protein: ASSAGESYNEQF

V gene: TRBV7-9
J gene: TRBJ1-2
CDR3 protein: ASSFEGARSRGYT

V gene: TRBV11-2
J gene: TRBJ2-7
CDR3 protein: ASSFAGTSGGVPYEQY

V gene: TRBV2
J gene: NA
CDR3 protein: ASSRGNPLSSYEQY

V gene: TRBV4-1
J gene: TRBJ1-6
CDR3 protein: ASSQRTGSSSPLH

V gene: TRBV7-9
J gene: TRBJ2-1
CDR3 protein: ASNYPEGNEQF

V gene: TRBV5-8
J gene: TRBJ1-6
CDR3 protein: ASSLLSPLH

V gene: TRBV19
J gene: TRBJ1-5
CDR3 protein: ASSQDRPNQPQH

V gene: TRBV19
J gene: TRBJ2-5
CDR3 protein: ASSSLAGEETQY

V gene: TRBV6-6
J gene: TRBJ2-6
CDR3 protein: ASSLDRGSGANVLT

V gene: TRBV6-5
J gene: TRBJ1-6
CDR3 protein: ASRTSGSANSPLH

V gene: TRBV27
J gene: TRBJ2-5
CDR3 protein: ASSPLFQETQY

V gene: TRBV5-1
J gene: TRBJ2-1
CDR3 protein: ASSLVVYEQF

V gene: TRBV5-1
J gene: TRBJ1-1
CDR3 protein: ASSRGGTPKNTEAF

V gene: TRBV19
J gene: TRBJ1-1
CDR3 protein: ASSIVQGLSPEAF

V gene: TRBV7-2
J gene: TRBJ1-3
CDR3 protein: ASSPQTKTGPFGNTIY

V gene: TRBV4-1
J gene: TRBJ2-5
CDR3 protein: ASSQDWGGGPVTETQY

V gene: TRBV7-3
J gene: TRBJ2-1
CDR3 protein: ASSSGQGLSNEQF

V gene: TRBV6-5
J gene: TRBJ2-7
CDR3 protein: ASSSPGVGEQY

V gene: TRBV5-4
J gene: TRBJ2-2
CDR3 protein: ASSFDTVSTGELF

V gene: TRBV18
J gene: TRBJ2-5
CDR3 protein: ASSPLDTKETQY

V gene: TRBV19
J gene: TRBJ1-2
CDR3 protein: ASSIQGGDYGYT

V gene: TRBV19
J gene: TRBJ2-1
CDR3 protein: ASSIGGRASNEQF

V gene: TRBV5-6
J gene: TRBJ1-2
CDR3 protein: ASSSTRDRSAGYT

V gene: TRBV7-2
J gene: TRBJ2-5
CDR3 protein: ASSFGGETQY

V gene: TRBV4-2
J gene: TRBJ1-1
CDR3 protein: ASSQDRGRVTEAF

V gene: TRBV5-1
J gene: TRBJ2-7
CDR3 protein: ASSRWTSSVYEQY

V gene: TRBV19
J gene: TRBJ1-5
CDR3 protein: ASSSQDIRNQPQH

V gene: TRBV28
J gene: TRBJ2-7
CDR3 protein: ASSSLTGSSYEQY

V gene: TRBV7-2
J gene: TRBJ2-6
CDR3 protein: ASSFPTSGSTGANVLT

V gene: TRBV27
J gene: TRBJ1-1
CDR3 protein: ASSSLWGGQTRHKNTEAF

V gene: TRBV30
J gene: TRBJ1-4
CDR3 protein: ASRDRGLEKLF

V gene: TRBV6-6
J gene: TRBJ1-2
CDR3 protein: ASSYSTSRGGDGYT

V gene: TRBV6-6
J gene: TRBJ2-3
CDR3 protein: ASRPQGSSTDTQY

V gene: TRBV14
J gene: TRBJ1-2
CDR3 protein: ASSQATGLGYT

V gene: TRBV7-8
J gene: TRBJ1-4
CDR3 protein: ASSLLEGGEKLF

V gene: TRBV7-8
J gene: TRBJ2-3
CDR3 protein: ASSFDARSPTDTQY